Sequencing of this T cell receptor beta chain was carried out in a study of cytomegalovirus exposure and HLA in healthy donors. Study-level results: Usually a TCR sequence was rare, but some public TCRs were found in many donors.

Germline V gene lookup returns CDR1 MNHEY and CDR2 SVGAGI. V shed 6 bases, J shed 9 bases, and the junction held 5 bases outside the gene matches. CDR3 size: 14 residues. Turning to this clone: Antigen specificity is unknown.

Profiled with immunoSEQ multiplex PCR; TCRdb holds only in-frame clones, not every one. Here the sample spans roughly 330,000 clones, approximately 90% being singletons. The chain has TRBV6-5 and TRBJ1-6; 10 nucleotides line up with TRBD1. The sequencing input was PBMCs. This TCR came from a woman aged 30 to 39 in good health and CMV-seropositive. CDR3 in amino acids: CASRPDRGSSPLHF. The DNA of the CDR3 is TGTGCCAGCAGGCCGGACAGGGGGAGTTCACCCCTCCACTTT.